The 5 T cell receptor beta chains given below trace back to one sample, sequenced in a study of identical twins. TCRdb reprocessed the 5' RACE reads with MiXCR, giving one entry per CDR3 protein. This table holds approximately 470,000 distinct CDR3 sequences, 14% found once. Separately, the same data were catalogued under a study of yellow fever vaccine responses in identical twins.

What was sequenced was CD4+ T cells sorted from blood. The receptors stem from a woman aged 18-35 years in good health.

This clonotype was detected a few times. The chain joins TRBV6-2 or TRBV6-3 to TRBJ2-7; TRBD1 matches 8 bases. From germline, CDR1 is MNHEY and CDR2 SVGEGT. V gave up 3 bases and J gave up 1 base; unmatched junction bases: 8. This CDR3 is 16 amino acids long. In nucleotides, the CDR3 is TGTGCCAGCAGTTATACGACAGGGGAGGTATCCTACGAGCAGTACTTC. Translated: CASSYTTGEVSYEQYF.

The table lists this clonotype with a few counts. The CDR3 sequence is CASSPQSQETYEQYF. DNA of the CDR3: TGTGCCAGCTCACCACAATCTCAGGAAACCTACGAGCAGTACTTC. V usage is TRBV18 and J usage is TRBJ2-7; D gene uncertain. The CDR3 is 15 residues long. Germline CDR1 is KGHSH and CDR2 is LQKENI. Trimming pared 1 base from V and 2 bases from J, leaving 12 bases between.

This clonotype has only a few counts. The chain has TRBV15 and TRBJ2-3; tentative D call: TRBD1 (5 bases). CDR1 is LNHNV, CDR2 YYDKDF, per germline (reference sequence). This CDR3 is 16 amino acids long. V shed 0 bases and J shed 2 bases, with 12 bases lying between them. This chain's CDR3 is CATSRDLKGSTDTQYF. For the CDR3, the DNA is TGTGCCACCAGCAGAGATCTCAAGGGGTCCACAGATACGCAGTATTTT.

This clonotype occurred many times. This rearrangement joins TRBV7-9 to TRBJ1-1, with TRBD1 matching over 7 bases. V gave up 4 bases and J gave up 8 bases; unmatched junction bases: 4. The CDR3 contains 12 residues. Germline CDR1 and CDR2: SEHNR and FQNEAQ (reference sequence). CDR3 region: CASSYEQGEAFF. CDR3 bases: TGTGCCAGCAGCTATGAACAGGGGGAAGCTTTCTTT. The whole variable domain, remainder taken from reference TRBV7-9 and TRBJ1-1, is DTGVSQNPRHKITKRGQNVTFRCDPISEHNRLYWYRQTLGQGPEFLTYFQNEAQLEKSRLLSDRFSAERPKGSFSTLEIQRTEQGDSAMYLCASSYEQGEAFFGQGTRLTVV.

This clonotype has a single count. This chain uses TRBV12-3 or TRBV12-4 with TRBJ1-4, with 7 nucleotides matching TRBD1. This CDR3 spans 14 amino acids. The junction had 4 bases not matched to a gene; V was cut back by 6 bases and J by 3 bases. The CDR3 here is CASRAGTANEKLFF. The CDR3 bases are TGTGCCAGCAGAGCCGGGACAGCTAATGAAAAACTGTTTTTT.